The rows below give T cell receptor beta chains drawn from one sample of a study of cytomegalovirus exposure and HLA in healthy donors. This table comes from immunoSEQ multiplex PCR, and its TCRdb copy is limited to in-frame clones, with some not included. The sample shows 160,000 or so clones, about 89% of them seen only once. Sequenced sample: PBMCs. The receptor set was obtained from a man aged 18 to 29 in good health and CMV-seropositive. Each CDR3 is given with its conserved first and last residue. The order of the fields is clone size, J gene, V gene, CDR3 protein. Size values are once, few and many counts, or a class for expanded clones, and some rows have none.

>-|TRBJ2-1|TRBV4-1
CASSQGAGTRDWEQFF
>few|TRBJ2-5|TRBV7-3
CASSAYREETQYF
>-|TRBJ2-3|TRBV6-4
CASSESGGATDTQYF
>once|TRBJ1-2|TRBV5-1
CASSLGLDRDLHGYTF
>once|TRBJ2-7|TRBV6-5
CASKISGGLSYEQYF
>few|TRBJ1-3|TRBV7-2
CASSPQTGTGNTIYF
>-|TRBJ2-5|TRBV5-1
CASSLRQGVIQETQYF
>once|TRBJ1-5|TRBV4-1
CASSQDRGLPGDQPQHF
>-|TRBJ2-4|TRBV19
CASTISLLAKNIQYF
>-|TRBJ2-5|TRBV12-5
CASGFDRQETQYF
>-|TRBJ1-5|TRBV7-9
CASSLGGMDQPQHF
>once|TRBJ1-5|TRBV28
CASRGVTGSQNQPQHF
>few|TRBJ1-5|TRBV4-3
CASSQDLSPNQPQHF
>-|TRBJ2-7|TRBV28
CASSSDSSSYEQYF
>-|TRBJ1-2|TRBV7-9
CASSLVRRPGGGYTF
>-|TRBJ2-7|TRBV7-8
CASSLMQGAQNEQYF
>-|TRBJ2-1|TRBV7-2
CASSSSSYNEQFF
>-|TRBJ2-6|TRBV6-5
CASSLLAAGANVLTF
>-|TRBJ2-5|TRBV4-2
CASSFGQIGQGGETQYF
>-|TRBJ1-6|TRBV27
CASSSGINSPLHF
>-|TRBJ2-1|TRBV7-9
CASSQQGNEQFF
>-|TRBJ1-5|TRBV6-6
CASSYGRGVNQPQHF
>-|TRBJ2-5|TRBV5-1
CASSSDGLQQETQYF
>-|TRBJ1-6|TRBV5-5
CASNSGTGLPYNSPLHF
>-|TRBJ1-5|TRBV6-5
CASSYNGRGTGPQHF
>-|TRBJ1-4|TRBV7-3
CASLLGLRGEKLFF
>-|TRBJ2-7|TRBV5-6
CASSLVDSYEQYF
>once|TRBJ1-1|TRBV19
CASSIARGNTEAFF
>-|TRBJ2-7|TRBV4-3
CASSQEDREGEQYF
>-|TRBJ2-7|TRBV13
CASSWTSGGHEQYF
>-|TRBJ1-3|TRBV9
CASSVEVGVTGNTIYF
>once|TRBJ1-4|TRBV6-5
CASSYIGTGFEKLFF
>-|TRBJ2-3|TRBV29-1
CSVEAAGTDTQYF
>-|TRBJ2-3|TRBV6-5
CASSPGGSTDTQYF
>-|TRBJ2-5|TRBV4-2
CASSRQGPQETQYF
>-|TRBJ1-5|TRBV5-6
CASSAGVGQPQHF
>-|TRBJ2-2|TRBV7-3
CASSRGGVGELFF
>once|TRBJ2-3|TRBV15
CATSAGGSTDTQYF
>once|TRBJ2-1|TRBV9
CASSESLVAPSSYNEQFF
>-|TRBJ1-2|TRBV27
CASSSAGGYYGYTF
>-|TRBJ1-2|TRBV27
CASSLDRGGGYTF
>-|TRBJ2-7|TRBV28
CASSLVRALSEQYF
>-|TRBJ2-3|TRBV9
CASSVGGHRRADTQYF
>once|TRBJ2-1|TRBV9
CASSATSGISSEQFF
>-|TRBJ2-1|TRBV18
CASSPGGPYNEQFF
>-|TRBJ2-3|TRBV11-3
CASSINGDTQYF
>-|TRBJ2-1|TRBV5-6
CASSFGTGIFSYNEQFF